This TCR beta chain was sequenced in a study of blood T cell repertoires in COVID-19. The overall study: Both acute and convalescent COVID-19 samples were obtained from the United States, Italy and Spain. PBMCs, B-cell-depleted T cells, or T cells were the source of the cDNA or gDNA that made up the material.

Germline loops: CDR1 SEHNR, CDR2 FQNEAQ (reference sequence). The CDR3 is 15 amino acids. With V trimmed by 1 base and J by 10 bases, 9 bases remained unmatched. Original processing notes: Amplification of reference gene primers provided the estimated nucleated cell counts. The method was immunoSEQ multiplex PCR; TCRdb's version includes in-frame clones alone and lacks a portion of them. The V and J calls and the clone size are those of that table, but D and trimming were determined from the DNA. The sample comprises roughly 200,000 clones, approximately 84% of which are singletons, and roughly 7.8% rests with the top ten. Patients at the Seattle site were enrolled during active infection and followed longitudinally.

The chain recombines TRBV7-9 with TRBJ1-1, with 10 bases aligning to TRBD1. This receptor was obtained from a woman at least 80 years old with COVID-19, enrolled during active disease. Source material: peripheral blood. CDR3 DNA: TGTGCCAGCAGCTTAGTATGGGGACAGGGGATGCGAGCTTTCTTT. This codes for CASSLVWGQGMRAFF.